A single sample gave rise to the 10 T cell receptor beta chains below, sequenced in a study of sequential checkpoint blockade in melanoma. The treatment: randomized to nivolumab then ipilimumab (arm A) or the reverse (arm B). The repertoire was sequenced with immunoSEQ multiplex PCR; TCRdb's copy has only in-frame clones and lacks some. Here the sample spans approximately 21,000 clones, 75% to 85% being singletons. The sample was CD8+ T cells sorted from blood (inferred from file names), taken from a patient given nivolumab and ipilimumab in sequence. Receptors originate from a human donor with melanoma.

The chain is built from TRBV14 and TRBJ1-2; 7 bases are a match to TRBD1. CDR1 is SGHDN, CDR2 FVKESK, per germline. This CDR3 has 15 residues. V lost 4 bases and J lost 5; bases outside the gene matches: 10. CDR3 loop: CASSPGQTIQYGYTF. The CDR3 nucleotides are TGTGCCAGCAGCCCGGGACAGACAATTCAGTATGGCTACACCTTC.

This chain connects TRBV5-1 to TRBJ2-7; D perhaps matches TRBD1 (6 bases). With 4 bases removed from V and 6 bases from J, the gap between germline ends came to 20 bases. Germline loops: CDR1 SGHRS, CDR2 YFSETQ. This CDR3 spans 15 amino acids. The CDR3 DNA follows: TGCGCCAGCAGCCGCTGGGCAGGGGATTGGAGCGAGCAGTACTTC. This encodes CASSRWAGDWSEQYF.

The chain has TRBV7-9 and TRBJ1-4, with D perhaps TRBD1 (6 bases). The CDR3 is 15 residues long. Germline V gene data show CDR1 as SEHNR and CDR2 as FQNEAQ (reference sequence). V lost 1 base and J lost 4, with 10 bases in between. This CDR3 is CASSLGRGRNEKLFF. The CDR3 DNA follows: TGTGCCAGCAGCTTAGGCAGGGGCCGTAATGAAAAACTGTTTTTT.

This clone is termed medium-sized (0.01 to 0.1%). V gene TRBV9 combines with J gene TRBJ1-4; 8 nucleotides align to TRBD1. The CDR3 length is 15 residues. Germline V lookup: CDR1 SGDLS, CDR2 YYNGEE. J gave up 7 bases and V 3 bases, and 8 bases lay outside the gene matches. CDR3 sequence: CASSEGQGGIEKLFF. The CDR3 coding sequence is TGTGCCAGCAGCGAAGGACAGGGAGGTATTGAAAAACTGTTTTTT.

This clone came up a few times. This rearrangement joins TRBV15 to TRBJ2-7, with 9 bases identical to TRBD1. There are 14 residues in the CDR3. Per the germline V gene, CDR1 is LNHNV and CDR2 is YYDKDF (reference sequence). V dropped 5 bases and J dropped 6; count of bases not matched to a gene: 8. The CDR3 DNA reads TGTGCCACCAGCCTCCGGGACAGGGTGAGCGAGCAGTACTTC. Translated: CATSLRDRVSEQYF.

The rearrangement uses TRBV5-6 and TRBJ2-5; 7 bases align to TRBD1. Judging by the DNA end, TRBJ2-7 fits better; the J call may be wrong. Germline lookup yields CDR1 SGHDT and CDR2 YYEEEE. This CDR3 contains 14 residues. DNA for the CDR3: TGTGCCAGCAGCTTGGATGGCAGGGGGTACGAGCAGTACTTC. It is translated as CASSLDGRGYEQYF.

The chain employs TRBV6-1 and TRBJ2-7; TRBD1 is a possible D gene (6 bases). Trimming left V 0 bases short and J 4 bases short, with 13 bases between. This CDR3 is 15 amino acids long. Germline CDR1 reads MNHNS; CDR2 reads SASEGT. The CDR3 here is CASSEAGALVYEQYF. The CDR3 DNA sequence: TGTGCCAGCAGTGAAGCGGGGGCCTTGGTGTACGAGCAGTACTTC.

The chain joins TRBV7-9 to TRBJ2-6, with D possibly being TRBD1 (6 bases). Trimming took off 5 bases at V and 2 bases at J, with 13 bases between the two ends. CDR1 is SEHNR and CDR2 is FQNEAQ in the germline V gene (reference sequence). CDR3 length: 16 amino acids. The CDR3 DNA is TGTGCCAGCAGCCGAGGGGGTCTGGCTGGGGCCAACGTCCTGACTTTC. Protein sequence: CASSRGGLAGANVLTF.

The rearrangement links TRBV4-1 to TRBJ2-7, with 9 bases identical to TRBD2. Germline V gene sequence: CDR1 MGHRA, CDR2 YSYEKL. The CDR3 covers 15 residues. Trimming took 1 base from V and 3 from J; bases not matched to a gene: 4. This CDR3 reads CASSQASGIVYEQYF. The CDR3 DNA reads TGCGCCAGCAGCCAAGCTAGCGGGATAGTCTACGAGCAGTACTTC.

This clone was seen a handful of times. In the same sample, other DNA sequences code for this CDR3. The rearrangement uses TRBV10-1 and TRBJ1-2; D is undetermined. Trimming left V 3 bases short and J 4 bases short, with 6 bases between. The V gene's germline CDR1 is WNHNN and CDR2 SYGVQD (reference sequence). This CDR3 has 12 amino acids. The CDR3 reads CASSDRGYGYTF. The CDR3, as DNA: TGCGCCAGCAGTGACCGGGGCTATGGCTACACCTTC.